Each of the 13 T cell receptor beta chains below was sequenced from the same sample in a study of early T cells in non-severe SARS-CoV-2 infection. TCRdb analysed the 5' RACE reads with MiXCR anew, one entry per CDR3 protein. Of some 98,000 distinct CDR3 sequences listed, about 15% are singletons. Sequencing was performed on whole blood. The receptors derive from an adult who was a healthcare worker with PCR-confirmed SARS-CoV-2 infection or an uninfected control (not recorded which).

This clonotype appeared a few times. The chain recombines TRBV6-6 with TRBJ1-6; 8 nucleotides match TRBD1. The CDR3 extends over 16 amino acids. V gave up 0 bases and J gave up 7 bases; unmatched junction bases: 5. The V gene's germline CDR1 is MNHNY and CDR2 SVGAGI (reference sequence). Here the CDR3 DNA reads TGTGCCAGCAGTTACTCTCAGGGGGCGAGGAATTCACCCCTCCACTTT. It specifies CASSYSQGARNSPLHF.

In this sample, this clonotype turned up many times. This sequence joins TRBV29-1 and TRBJ2-6; no reliable D call. Trimming left V 4 bases short and J 2 bases short, with 9 bases between. The CDR3 contains 14 residues. The germline V gene encodes CDR1 SQVTM and CDR2 ANQGSEA. In DNA, the CDR3 is TGCAGCGTTGTTGGCGGAACTGGGGCCAACGTCCTGACTTTC. Translation gives CSVVGGTGANVLTF.

This chain links TRBV20-1 with TRBJ1-3; TRBD1 agrees at 7 bases. Unmatched junction bases numbered 8, after V lost 5 bases and J lost 4 bases. CDR1 DFQATT and CDR2 SNEGSKA come from the germline V gene (reference sequence). This CDR3 contains 14 residues. The DNA of the CDR3 is TGCAGTGCTCCCGAGAGACAGGGAGGAAACACCATATATTTT. Translating gives CSAPERQGGNTIYF.

This clonotype was seen a handful of times. The chain couples TRBV6-2 or TRBV6-3 to TRBJ1-5; 10 nucleotides align to TRBD1. The junction had 5 bases not matched to a gene; V was cut back by 3 bases and J by 0 bases. The CDR3 consists of 17 residues. Germline-derived CDR1 and CDR2 are MNHEY and SVGEGT. The CDR3 region has the DNA TGTGCCAGCAGTTATTGGGACAGGGGACTTAGCAATCAGCCCCAGCATTTT. Translating gives CASSYWDRGLSNQPQHF.

This clonotype was seen a few times. The junction and the germline gene differ at one end; a read error may be behind it. V usage is TRBV18 and J usage is TRBJ2-3; the match to TRBD2 covers 7 bases. The CDR3 runs to 14 residues. CDR1 and CDR2 from the germline V gene are KGHSH and LQKENI. CDR3 sequence reads: CASSPKTSTDTQYF. The CDR3 DNA reads TGTGCCAGCTCACCGAAGACTAGCACCGATACGCAGTATTTT.

The count of this clonotype is one. The chain carries TRBV6-6 and TRBJ2-3, with a possible D match to TRBD1 (5 bases). Germline V gene sequence: CDR1 MNHNY, CDR2 SVGAGI (reference sequence). Between the trimmed V and J ends, which lost 6 bases and 1 base, there was a span of 11 bases. The CDR3 length is 14 residues. Here the CDR3 reads CASRVGQGTDTQYF. DNA of the CDR3: TGTGCCAGCAGAGTGGGGCAAGGCACAGATACGCAGTATTTT.

This rearrangement joins TRBV11-1 to TRBJ1-2; D unclear. Germline-derived CDR1 and CDR2 are SGHAT and FQDESV (reference sequence). Trimming removed 3 bases from V and 8 bases from J, with 7 bases in between. The CDR3 sequence is 11 residues long. CDR3: CASSFADGYTF. The CDR3, as DNA: TGTGCCAGCAGCTTCGCCGACGGCTACACCTTC. Full variable domain (remainder filled in from reference TRBV11-1 and TRBJ1-2): EAEVAQSPRYKITEKSQAVAFWCDPISGHATLYWYRQILGQGPELLVQFQDESVVDDSQLPKDRFSAERLKGVDSTLKIQPAELGDSAMYLCASSFADGYTFGSGTRLTVV.

The chain joins TRBV9 to TRBJ1-1; 8 bases map to TRBD1. The germline gives CDR1 SGDLS, CDR2 YYNGEE. With 4 bases clipped from V and 10 bases from J, the junction kept 15 bases outside the gene matches. There are 15 residues in the CDR3. DNA of the CDR3: TGTGCCAGCAGCCCGGGGACAGGTCAAAATAGAGGAGCTTTCTTT. Translated, it gives CASSPGTGQNRGAFF.

This clonotype was seen repeatedly, ten times or more. The rearrangement uses TRBV29-1 and TRBJ2-3; D gene ambiguous. V was shortened by 1 base and J by 5 bases, with 19 bases between the two germline ends. The CDR3 contains 16 residues. Germline-derived CDR1 and CDR2 are SQVTM and ANQGSEA. DNA of the CDR3: TGCAGCGTTGAAGGGTTGGCCGAATTTAAGCTAGATACGCAGTATTTT. Its protein is CSVEGLAEFKLDTQYF.

The chain is built from TRBV28 and TRBJ2-4, with 7 positions matching TRBD1. Germline CDR1 MDHEN, CDR2 SYDVKM. The CDR3 sequence is 14 residues long. Losses at the gene ends were 5 bases for V and 6 bases for J; bases not matched to a gene: 7. This CDR3 reads CASSPSGTVNIQYF. The CDR3 DNA sequence: TGTGCCAGCAGTCCTTCCGGGACAGTAAACATTCAGTACTTC.

This sequence joins TRBV4-2 and TRBJ2-2; 7 bases match TRBD1. V was pared by 4 bases and J by 4 bases, with 9 bases of the junction left unmatched. CDR3 length equals 16 residues. Germline V CDR1 and CDR2: LGHNA, YNFKEQ. The CDR3 nucleotides read TGTGCCAGCAGCCGACGGACAGGTCAACGCACCGGGGAGCTGTTTTTT. Translation: CASSRRTGQRTGELFF.

This clonotype was observed a few times. The chain carries TRBV10-3 and TRBJ1-2, with a possible D match to TRBD1 (5 bases). CDR3 length equals 16 residues. V lost 7 bases to trimming and J lost 3 bases, with 21 bases between them. In germline, CDR1 is ENHRY, CDR2 SYGVKD. CDR3 bases: TGTGCCATCATGGTTAGGGACGGGTCGGCACACTATGGCTACACCTTC. Its translation: CAIMVRDGSAHYGYTF.

This clonotype appeared a few times. The rearrangement joins TRBV18 to TRBJ2-3; D might be TRBD1 (5 bases). CDR3 size: 15 residues. V lost 2 bases to trimming and J lost 0 bases, with 9 bases between them. CDR1 and CDR2 from the germline V gene are KGHSH and LQKENI. The CDR3 region is CASSPSGISTDTQYF. DNA for the CDR3: TGTGCCAGCTCACCATCAGGGATTAGCACAGATACGCAGTATTTT. The full variable domain, with the rest looked up from reference TRBV18 and TRBJ2-3, is NAGVMQNPRHLVRRRGQEARLRCSPMKGHSHVYWYRQLPEEGLKFMVYLQKENIIDESGMPKERFSAEFPKEGPSILRIQQVVRGDSAAYFCASSPSGISTDTQYFGPGTRLTVL.